The 23 T cell receptor beta chains listed next were all sequenced from one sample in a study of beta chain features in type 1 diabetes. Sequenced material consisted of expressed TCRB transcripts (all of the isolated RNA was reverse transcribed). TCRdb's table, derived via immunoSEQ multiplex PCR, lists solely in-frame clones and lacks some. The profile shows roughly 610,000 clones, roughly a sixth of them singletons. Sequencing input: naive CD4+ T cells from blood. The source is a man aged 18 to 29 in good health.

This clone was recorded a few times. At the DNA level, this CDR3 is encoded by other sequences in the same sample as well. The V call is TRBV7-2, the J call TRBJ2-5, with D tentatively TRBD1 (5 bases). V was pared by 5 bases and J by 4 bases, with 8 bases between. CDR1 and CDR2 (germline): SGHTA, FQGNSA. The length of the CDR3 is 12 residues. The CDR3 nucleotides are TGTGCCAGCAGCCGTGACAGAGAGACCCAGTACTTC. Amino acid sequence: CASSRDRETQYF. Supplemented by reference TRBV7-2 and TRBJ2-5, the full variable domain reads GAGVSQSPSNKVTEKGKDVELRCDPISGHTALYWYRQSLGQGLEFLIYFQGNSAPDKSGLPSDRFSAERTGGSVSTLTIQRTQQEDSAVYLCASSRDRETQYFGPGTRLLVL.

This clone was counted a few times. The V call is TRBV30, the J call TRBJ2-5; D is unresolved. V dropped 3 bases and J dropped 2 bases, with 13 bases sitting between them. The CDR3 consists of 14 residues. Germline-derived CDR1 and CDR2 are GTSNPN and SVGIG (reference sequence). Written as DNA, the CDR3 is TGTGCCTGGAGGAGCCCAGGATCTCAAGAGACCCAGTACTTC. As protein: CAWRSPGSQETQYF. Complete variable domain (other parts from reference TRBV30 and TRBJ2-5): SQTIHQWPATLVQPVGSPLSLECTVEGTSNPNLYWYRQAAGRGLQLLFYSVGIGQISSEVPQNLSASRPQDRQFILSSKKLLLSDSGFYLCAWRSPGSQETQYFGPGTRLLVL.

The J gene is TRBJ2-7, the V gene TRBV10-3, with D possibly TRBD2 on 6 matching bases. The CDR3 length is 13 residues. Trimming removed 11 bases at V and 5 bases at J, with 19 bases between. Germline V gene data show CDR1 as ENHRY and CDR2 as SYGVKD. The DNA of the CDR3 is TGTGCCCTAAGCGCGGGAAATTTGGACGAGCAGTACTTC. Protein product: CALSAGNLDEQYF.

This clone was observed a few times. CDR3 sequence: CASSIRGRETQYF. Here the CDR3 DNA reads TGTGCCAGCAGTATCAGGGGGCGGGAGACCCAGTACTTC. The chain carries TRBV6-6 and TRBJ2-5; 8 nucleotides match TRBD1. CDR3 length equals 13 residues. The V and J ends lost 5 bases and 5 bases, in that order; junction bases with no gene match: 4. Per germline, CDR1 MNHNY and CDR2 SVGAGI (reference sequence).

This clone was observed a handful of times. The chain carries TRBV11-2 and TRBJ1-2; D is possibly TRBD1 (6 bases). Germline values: CDR1 SGHAT, CDR2 FQNNGV. This CDR3 spans 16 amino acids. The germline V and J ends were trimmed by 0 bases and 6 bases, with 17 bases remaining between them. The CDR3 reads CASSLEPGQRKDGYTF. The CDR3 DNA sequence: TGTGCCAGCAGCTTAGAGCCTGGACAGCGAAAGGATGGCTACACCTTC. The full variable domain, its missing parts supplied by reference TRBV11-2 and TRBJ1-2, is EAGVAQSPRYKIIEKRQSVAFWCNPISGHATLYWYQQILGQGPKLLIQFQNNGVVDDSQLPKDRFSAERLKGVDSTLKIQPAKLEDSAVYLCASSLEPGQRKDGYTFGSGTRLTVV.

The chain recombines TRBV6-6 with TRBJ1-2; 7 nucleotides match TRBD1. This CDR3 is 12 amino acids long. Per germline, CDR1 MNHNY and CDR2 SVGAGI (reference sequence). Germline trimming cut 6 bases from V and 11 bases from J; bases unmatched to any gene: 9. In DNA form, the CDR3 reads TGTGCCAGCAGGGCAACAGGGGCGGGGTACACCTTC. Its protein product is CASRATGAGYTF.

This clone was recorded a few times. This chain links TRBV30 with TRBJ2-5, with D uncertain. The end of the DNA is better explained by TRBJ2-7, so the J call may be wrong. CDR1 and CDR2 from the germline V gene are GTSNPN and SVGIG (reference sequence). The CDR3 spans 11 residues. In DNA form, the CDR3 reads TGTGCCTGGAGTCCAGCCTACGAGCAGTACTTC. Translating gives CAWSPAYEQYF.

This sequence joins TRBV4-2 and TRBJ2-6; 7 nucleotides line up with TRBD1. CDR3 size: 18 residues. The trim removed 6 bases at V and 0 bases at J, leaving 11 bases unmatched. Germline V gene data show CDR1 as LGHNA and CDR2 as YNFKEQ. The CDR3 DNA follows: TGTGCCAGCAGATTCCAGGGACAGCAATTCTCTGGGGCCAACGTCCTGACTTTC. It codes for CASRFQGQQFSGANVLTF.

This clone has a handful of counts. This sequence joins TRBV19 and TRBJ2-7; weak D call: TRBD1 (5 bases). The ends were cut back, 4 bases at V and 7 bases at J, with 11 bases in the middle. This CDR3 is built from 12 residues. Germline CDR1 LNHDA, CDR2 SQIVND (reference sequence). The CDR3 DNA follows: TGTGCCAGTAGTACCCAGGGATGGGAGCAGTACTTC. Translated: CASSTQGWEQYF.

This clone showed up just a few times. The chain employs TRBV18 and TRBJ1-6, with 8 bases matching TRBD1. The CDR3 spans 14 residues. Germline V CDR1 and CDR2: KGHSH, LQKENI. J lost 10 bases, V lost 4 bases, and 6 bases had no gene match. The CDR3: CASSQTGVNSPLHF. Written as DNA, the CDR3 is TGTGCCAGCTCACAGACAGGGGTGAACTCACCCCTCCACTTT.

The chain combines TRBV7-2 with TRBJ2-7; 7 nucleotides match TRBD2. CDR1 and CDR2 from the germline V gene are SGHTA and FQGNSA. J gave up 0 bases and V 7 bases, and 9 bases lay outside the gene matches. The CDR3 contains 15 residues. CDR3 sequence reads: CASTYLPGGSYEQYF. CDR3 in DNA: TGTGCCAGCACCTACCTACCGGGGGGCTCCTACGAGCAGTACTTC.

The chain recombines TRBV29-1 with TRBJ2-1, with unresolved D. Trimming left V 5 bases short and J 0 bases short, with 8 bases between. Germline V lookup: CDR1 SQVTM, CDR2 ANQGSEA. The CDR3 loop spans 13 amino acids. The CDR3 is CSVPSSSYNEQFF. CDR3 sequence (DNA): TGCAGCGTTCCGAGCAGCTCCTACAATGAGCAGTTCTTC.

The chain joins TRBV9 to TRBJ2-1; D uncertain. The CDR3 length is 13 residues. Between the trimmed V and J ends, which lost 4 bases and 0 bases, there was a span of 5 bases. Germline assignment: CDR1 SGDLS and CDR2 YYNGEE. CDR3 bases: TGTGCCAGCAGCCTTAGCTCCTACAATGAGCAGTTCTTC. As protein: CASSLSSYNEQFF.

This clone was seen only a few times. The rearrangement joins TRBV9 to TRBJ2-2; 9 nucleotides agree with TRBD2. This CDR3 comprises 15 residues. Germline loops: CDR1 SGDLS, CDR2 YYNGEE. The trim removed 0 bases at V and 4 bases at J, leaving 1 base unmatched. In nucleotides, the CDR3 is TGTGCCAGCAGCGTAGGCGGGAGGGCCACCGGGGAGCTGTTTTTT. Protein sequence: CASSVGGRATGELFF. The full variable domain, completed using reference TRBV9 and TRBJ2-2, is DSGVTQTPKHLITATGQRVTLRCSPRSGDLSVYWYQQSLDQGLQFLIQYYNGEERAKGNILERFSAQQFPDLHSELNLSSLELGDSALYFCASSVGGRATGELFFGEGSRLTVL.

Only a few counts were recorded for this clone. The chain uses TRBV7-9 and TRBJ2-5; either TRBD1 or TRBD2 may supply D (5 bases each). With 4 bases removed from V and 2 bases from J, the gap between germline ends came to 11 bases. Germline CDR1 and CDR2: SEHNR and FQNEAQ (reference sequence). The CDR3 loop spans 14 amino acids. CDR3 sequence: CASSSGTNQETQYF. The CDR3 DNA sequence: TGTGCCAGCAGCTCAGGGACGAATCAAGAGACCCAGTACTTC.

This clone was seen more than once but under ten times. CDR3 loop: CASSQGETQYF. CDR3 coding DNA: TGTGCCAGCAGCCAAGGGGAGACCCAGTACTTC. The chain uses TRBV9 and TRBJ2-5; no firm D call. From germline, CDR1 is SGDLS and CDR2 YYNGEE. V was shortened by 4 bases and J by 5 bases, with 6 bases between the two germline ends. The CDR3 extends over 11 amino acids.

V is TRBV28 and J is TRBJ2-1, with 12 positions matching TRBD1. The CDR3 loop spans 16 amino acids. Germline CDR1 is MDHEN and CDR2 is SYDVKM. V was pared by 6 bases and J by 5 bases, with 8 bases of the junction left unmatched. The CDR3 nucleotides read TGTGCCAGCAGGGAAAAGGGACAGGGGGCGGACAATGAGCAGTTCTTC. Amino acid sequence: CASREKGQGADNEQFF.

The chain employs TRBV4-1 and TRBJ1-2, with a weak D call TRBD1 (5 bases). The CDR3 covers 16 residues. Per the germline V gene, CDR1 is MGHRA and CDR2 is YSYEKL. The V gene lost 6 bases and the J gene lost 4 bases, with 21 bases spanning the gap. The CDR3 nucleotides are TGCGCCAGCAGGGTTCTTGCGACAGTAGCTTTCTATGGCTACACCTTC. It is translated as CASRVLATVAFYGYTF.

V usage is TRBV6-5 and J usage is TRBJ2-7; 7 bases agree with TRBD2. The CDR3 covers 13 residues. Germline V gene data show CDR1 as MNHEY and CDR2 as SVGAGI. V was pared by 7 bases and J by 7 bases, with 10 bases of the junction left unmatched. CDR3 protein: CASTVGRAREQYF. Here the CDR3 DNA reads TGTGCCAGCACCGTAGGGAGGGCGAGGGAGCAGTACTTC.

This chain joins TRBV6-5 and TRBJ1-2; TRBD1 matches at 9 bases. Germline V CDR1 and CDR2: MNHEY, SVGAGI. V lost 6 bases to trimming and J lost 8 bases; unmatched junction nucleotides: 10. The CDR3 extends over 14 amino acids. The DNA for the CDR3 is TGTGCCAGCAGGGACACCGGGACAGGGATCGGCTACACCTTC. Protein sequence: CASRDTGTGIGYTF.

This clone came up a few times. V and J are TRBV27 and TRBJ1-5; weak D call: TRBD1 (5 bases). V dropped 3 bases and J dropped 5 bases, with 11 bases sitting between them. Germline V gene sequence: CDR1 MNHEY, CDR2 SMNVEV (reference sequence). The CDR3 sequence is 14 residues long. Here the CDR3 reads CASSLAGRYQPQHF. CDR3 nucleotides: TGTGCCAGCAGTTTGGCAGGGAGGTATCAGCCCCAGCATTTT.

The gene calls are TRBV9 and TRBJ2-6; D gene unclear. Germline CDR1 SGDLS, CDR2 YYNGEE. The CDR3 is 14 amino acids. V was cut by 0 bases and J by 3 bases, with 4 bases left in between. The CDR3 region is CASSVGFGANVLTF. CDR3 DNA: TGTGCCAGCAGCGTAGGGTTTGGGGCCAACGTCCTGACTTTC.

This clone was seen a handful of times. The chain couples TRBV4-2 to TRBJ2-7; 7 nucleotides match TRBD1. CDR3 length equals 15 residues. Germline V gene lookup returns CDR1 LGHNA and CDR2 YNFKEQ. J lost 4 bases, V lost 0 bases, and 6 bases had no gene match. The CDR3: CASSQDFGTEYEQYF. The CDR3 DNA sequence: TGTGCCAGCAGCCAAGATTTCGGGACAGAATACGAGCAGTACTTC.